Below, one TCR beta chain is given with its context. This entry belongs to a study of shared T cell receptors in the human thymus. Assay used: immunoSEQ multiplex PCR; TCRdb lists only in-frame clones, some missing. The sample carries over 450,000 clones, about 84% recorded once. The germline V and J ends were trimmed by 2 bases and 0 bases, with 2 bases remaining between them. This CDR3 comprises 13 residues. Germline V gene lookup returns CDR1 SEHNR and CDR2 FQNEAQ (reference sequence). The data were also submitted as part of a second study, on human thymus T cells. That paper states: Immunologically healthy infants in Finland undergoing congenital heart defect surgery were the donors. The study used thymus tissue resected during corrective heart surgery. Related reports documented highly overlapping thymic repertoires among unrelated individuals.

The source of this sequence is a boy younger than two with a congenital heart defect. The sample consisted of thymocytes. The rearrangement joins TRBV7-9 to TRBJ1-5; D uncertain. The CDR3 nucleotides are TGTGCCAGCAGCTTACATAGCAATCAGCCCCAGCATTTT. This codes for CASSLHSNQPQHF.